Listed below are T cell receptor beta chains from one sample, sequenced in a study of molecular identifiers for immune sequencing clone quantification. TCRdb fed the PCR reads into MiXCR, producing one record per CDR3 protein. Counted here are 300,000 to 400,000 distinct CDR3 sequences, about 23% occurring once; the ten biggest clones make up around 0.7%. Source material: naive CD8+ T cells from blood, with Jurkat cell RNA spiked in. The source is a human donor in good health. Some libraries in this study had Jurkat cell RNA spiked in. The CDR3 runs from the conserved cysteine through the conserved F or W. Fields, in order: clone size, D gene, V gene, J gene, CDR3 protein, CDR3 DNA. A D gene is named only where the DNA matches it firmly. Expanded clones are given a class, and other clones once, few, many or no size at all.

clone size: .
D gene: TRBD1
V gene: TRBV18
J gene: TRBJ1-5
CDR3 protein: CASSPLMPRGDQPQHF
CDR3 DNA: TGTGCCAGCTCACCCCTAATGCCCAGGGGGGATCAGCCCCAGCATTTT

clone size: .
D gene: .
V gene: TRBV2
J gene: TRBJ1-2
CDR3 protein: CAIPGEDGYTF
CDR3 DNA: TGTGCCATACCAGGGGAGGATGGCTACACCTTC

clone size: few
D gene: TRBD1
V gene: TRBV27
J gene: TRBJ1-1
CDR3 protein: CASGTGGLTEAFF
CDR3 DNA: TGTGCCAGCGGGACAGGGGGCCTCACTGAAGCTTTCTTT

clone size: .
D gene: .
V gene: TRBV27
J gene: TRBJ1-3
CDR3 protein: CASSLRGPGNTIYF
CDR3 DNA: TGTGCCAGCAGTTTGCGGGGGCCAGGAAACACCATATATTTT

clone size: few
D gene: .
V gene: TRBV10-2
J gene: TRBJ2-1
CDR3 protein: CASSVQPTGWDEQFF
CDR3 DNA: TGCGCCAGCAGTGTGCAGCCTACAGGATGGGATGAGCAGTTCTTC

clone size: many
D gene: .
V gene: TRBV5-1
J gene: TRBJ2-7
CDR3 protein: CASSARGDEQYF
CDR3 DNA: TGCGCCAGCAGCGCCAGGGGGGACGAGCAGTACTTC

clone size: .
D gene: TRBD1
V gene: TRBV12-3/TRBV12-4
J gene: TRBJ1-1
CDR3 protein: CASSHRGRGAFF
CDR3 DNA: TGTGCCAGCAGTCACAGGGGGCGAGGAGCTTTCTTT

clone size: few
D gene: .
V gene: TRBV6-2/TRBV6-3
J gene: TRBJ2-7
CDR3 protein: CASSYGTEYYEQYF
CDR3 DNA: TGTGCCAGCAGTTACGGGACCGAGTACTACGAGCAGTACTTC

clone size: .
D gene: .
V gene: TRBV27
J gene: TRBJ2-3
CDR3 protein: CAGSLGDTQYF
CDR3 DNA: TGTGCCGGCAGTTTGGGTGATACGCAGTATTTT

clone size: many
D gene: .
V gene: TRBV6-1
J gene: TRBJ2-2
CDR3 protein: CASSEVPGLTLGTGELFF
CDR3 DNA: TGTGCCAGCAGTGAAGTTCCGGGGCTTACTCTAGGCACCGGGGAGCTGTTTTTT

clone size: few
D gene: TRBD1
V gene: TRBV19
J gene: TRBJ2-5
CDR3 protein: CASSNTGGFGETQYF
CDR3 DNA: TGTGCCAGTAGTAATACAGGGGGATTTGGAGAGACCCAGTACTTC

clone size: many
D gene: .
V gene: TRBV12-3/TRBV12-4
J gene: TRBJ2-3
CDR3 protein: CASRLRLGDPSTDTQYF
CDR3 DNA: TGTGCCAGCAGGCTTCGACTAGGGGACCCAAGCACAGATACGCAGTATTTT

clone size: many
D gene: TRBD1
V gene: TRBV7-8
J gene: TRBJ1-2
CDR3 protein: CASSQGVLVAANYGYTF
CDR3 DNA: TGTGCCAGCAGCCAGGGGGTACTGGTGGCAGCTAACTATGGCTACACCTTC

clone size: .
D gene: .
V gene: TRBV28
J gene: TRBJ2-5
CDR3 protein: CASSFRGSRETQYF
CDR3 DNA: TGTGCCAGCAGTTTCCGAGGATCCCGAGAGACCCAGTACTTC

clone size: many
D gene: .
V gene: TRBV5-4
J gene: TRBJ2-2
CDR3 protein: CASRDGTSTGELFF
CDR3 DNA: TGTGCCAGCAGGGACGGGACCTCCACCGGGGAGCTGTTTTTT

clone size: many
D gene: .
V gene: TRBV30
J gene: TRBJ2-5
CDR3 protein: CAWSVFSGTQETQYF
CDR3 DNA: TGTGCCTGGAGTGTGTTCTCCGGAACCCAAGAGACCCAGTACTTC

clone size: many
D gene: .
V gene: TRBV12-3/TRBV12-4
J gene: TRBJ1-6
CDR3 protein: CASSPTGGNSPLHF
CDR3 DNA: TGTGCCAGCAGCCCCACAGGAGGCAATTCACCCCTCCACTTT

clone size: .
D gene: .
V gene: TRBV9
J gene: TRBJ1-4
CDR3 protein: CASSPDPTNEKLLF
CDR3 DNA: TGTGCCAGCAGCCCAGACCCAACTAATGAAAAACTGCTTTTT

clone size: many
D gene: .
V gene: TRBV7-9
J gene: TRBJ2-2
CDR3 protein: CASSSPLNTGELFF
CDR3 DNA: TGTGCCAGCAGCTCCCCCCTGAACACCGGGGAGCTGTTTTTT

clone size: .
D gene: TRBD1
V gene: TRBV20-1
J gene: TRBJ2-7
CDR3 protein: CSAEPGQGLHEQYF
CDR3 DNA: TGCAGTGCTGAACCGGGACAGGGGCTTCACGAGCAGTACTTC

clone size: .
D gene: TRBD1
V gene: TRBV12-3/TRBV12-4
J gene: TRBJ2-1
CDR3 protein: CASSFGTGPHNEQFF
CDR3 DNA: TGTGCCAGCAGTTTCGGGACAGGGCCACACAATGAGCAGTTCTTC

clone size: .
D gene: TRBD2
V gene: TRBV28
J gene: TRBJ2-3
CDR3 protein: CASSRRQSGGALDTQYF
CDR3 DNA: TGTGCCAGCAGTAGACGACAAAGCGGGGGGGCCTTGGATACGCAGTATTTT

clone size: .
D gene: .
V gene: TRBV30
J gene: TRBJ2-5
CDR3 protein: CAGRVPRGNETPYF
CDR3 DNA: TGTGCCGGGAGGGTACCGAGGGGGAACGAGACCCCGTACTTC

clone size: .
D gene: .
V gene: TRBV12-5
J gene: TRBJ2-7
CDR3 protein: CASGLVWSPHEQYF
CDR3 DNA: TGTGCTAGTGGTTTGGTATGGAGTCCCCACGAGCAGTACTTC

clone size: many
D gene: .
V gene: TRBV5-6
J gene: TRBJ2-7
CDR3 protein: CASSAGLGPYEQYF
CDR3 DNA: TGTGCCAGCAGTGCCGGCCTCGGCCCCTACGAGCAGTACTTC

clone size: many
D gene: .
V gene: TRBV5-6
J gene: TRBJ1-1
CDR3 protein: CASSPESPPGMDTEAFF
CDR3 DNA: TGTGCCAGCAGCCCCGAATCTCCCCCCGGAATGGACACTGAAGCTTTCTTT